This T cell receptor beta chain was sequenced for a study of beta chain features in type 1 diabetes. Expressed TCRB transcripts got sequenced, as all isolated RNA was reverse transcribed. The repertoire was sequenced with immunoSEQ multiplex PCR; TCRdb's copy has only in-frame clones and lacks some. The table shows about 360,000 clones, with around 12% occurring only once. Study-wide findings and caveats: Sampled from patients, naive, central memory and Treg TCRB repertoires appeared more similar than those sampled from healthy donors.

Sorted CD4+ subsets: naive, central memory, regulatory, stem cell-like memory (CD45RO/CCR7/CD25/CD127/CD95/CD27 panel). This clone was counted between two and nine times. The antigen is undetermined. This clonotype originated in a man younger than 30 in good health. The sample consisted of naive CD4+ T cells from blood.

CDR3 sequence: CASSLGAGAETQYF. In DNA, the CDR3 is TGCGCCAGCAGCTTGGGAGCGGGGGCGGAGACCCAGTACTTC. V and J are TRBV5-1 and TRBJ2-5, with 8 bases identical to TRBD2. In germline, CDR1 is SGHRS, CDR2 YFSETQ. J lost 5 bases, V lost 0 bases, and 3 bases had no gene match. This CDR3 has 14 amino acids.